This T cell receptor beta chain stems from a study of identical twins. Trimming pared 7 bases from V and 6 bases from J, leaving 14 bases between. CDR1 is LNHNV, CDR2 YYDKDF, per germline (reference sequence). The CDR3 covers 13 residues. TCRdb processed the 5' RACE reads anew with MiXCR; each CDR3 protein has one entry. This table has fewer than 500,000 distinct CDR3 sequences, approximately 24% appearing once. The same specimen was also included in a second study, on T cells expressing NK-cell markers. That source notes: Seven of the eight sequenced donors were HCMV-seropositive; one was seronegative.

The specimen was CD4+ T cells sorted from blood. This TCR was recovered from a woman younger than 30 in good health. The chain carries TRBV15 and TRBJ2-3, with no clear D. The CDR3: CATNSILWDTQYF. The CDR3 DNA is TGTGCCACCAACAGCATCCTGTGGGATACGCAGTATTTT.